This TCR beta chain emerged from a study of T cell responses to AZD1222 COVID-19 vaccine. The V and J ends lost 5 bases and 4 bases respectively, with 14 bases between them. This CDR3 has 15 amino acids. The germline CDR1 and CDR2 sequences are MDHEN and SYDVKM. The assay was immunoSEQ multiplex PCR, and TCRdb's table has in-frame clones only and misses some. The data hold about 150,000 clones, with roughly 94% observed a single time. The source material was peripheral blood, sampled on day 0 of AZD1222 vaccination. J is TRBJ1-4 and V is TRBV28; D is possibly TRBD1 (6 bases). The source is an adult in good health. The CDR3 region is CASSGRGIGNEKLFF. CDR3 DNA: TGTGCCAGCAGTGGAAGGGGGATTGGTAATGAAAAACTGTTTTTT.